This is a list of T cell receptor beta chains from one sample in a study of blood T cell repertoires in COVID-19. Sequenced by immunoSEQ multiplex PCR; TCRdb stores in-frame clones only, minus some. Here the sample spans around 86,000 clones, about 89% being singletons. The sample consisted of peripheral blood. The receptors were gathered from a human donor with acute or convalescent COVID-19. The donor label of this sample is uncertain. Each CDR3 is given with its conserved first and last residue. Each record gives: J gene, clone size, V gene, CDR3 length, D gene, CDR3 protein, CDR3 DNA. A D gene is named only where the DNA matches it firmly. Size is stated for part of the rows, as once, few or many counts, or as a class when the clone is expanded.

TRBJ1-2,NA,TRBV7-2,14,NA,CASSRDTGNYGYTF,TGTGCCAGCAGCAGAGACACAGGGAACTATGGCTACACCTTC
TRBJ2-7,few,TRBV11-3,12,TRBD1,CASSATGDEQYF,TGTGCCAGCAGCGCGACAGGGGACGAGCAGTACTTC
TRBJ1-5,once,TRBV7-9,15,TRBD1,CASSRGQGMYQPQHF,TGTGCCAGCAGTCGCGGACAGGGGATGTATCAGCCCCAGCATTTT
TRBJ1-5,NA,TRBV2,13,TRBD1,CASSGTGNQPQHF,TGTGCCAGCAGTGGGACAGGGAACCAGCCCCAGCATTTT
TRBJ1-1,NA,TRBV7-8,13,NA,CASSYSGNTEAFF,TGTGCCAGCAGCTACTCGGGAAACACTGAAGCTTTCTTT
TRBJ2-7,few,TRBV27,13,NA,CASFGEKPYEQYF,TGTGCCAGCTTCGGGGAAAAACCCTACGAGCAGTACTTC
TRBJ1-6,NA,TRBV30,15,TRBD1,CAWSNRGPHNSPLHF,TGTGCCTGGAGTAACAGGGGGCCCCATAATTCACCCCTCCACTTT
TRBJ2-2,NA,TRBV19,15,TRBD1,CASSTGQVNTGELFF,TGTGCCAGTAGTACAGGACAGGTGAACACCGGGGAGCTGTTTTTT
TRBJ1-2,NA,TRBV19,12,NA,CASSGINYGYTF,TGTGCCAGCTCAGGGATAAACTATGGCTACACCTTC
TRBJ2-5,NA,TRBV30,17,TRBD2,CAWSAGTSGGIGETQYF,TGTGCCTGGAGTGCAGGGACTAGCGGGGGGATTGGAGAGACCCAGTACTTC
TRBJ1-5,NA,TRBV28,15,NA,CASSFTRGGGKPQHF,TGTGCCAGCAGTTTCACCCGGGGCGGGGGCAAGCCCCAGCATTTT
TRBJ2-1,NA,TRBV5-4,16,NA,CASSLAAGGSYNEQFF,TGTGCCAGCAGCTTGGCGGCCGGGGGTTCCTACAATGAGCAGTTCTTC
TRBJ2-2,NA,TRBV15,20,NA,CATSRDGGRLRELGAGELFF,TGTGCCACCAGCAGAGATGGAGGGAGACTCAGGGAGTTAGGCGCCGGGGAGCTGTTTTTT
TRBJ2-2,NA,TRBV4-1,14,NA,CASSQAGAAGELFF,TGCGCCAGCAGCCAAGCAGGGGCCGCCGGGGAGCTGTTTTTT
TRBJ1-2,NA,TRBV25-1,14,NA,CASSDRLLNYGYTF,TGTGCCAGCAGTGACAGGCTTCTTAACTATGGCTACACCTTC
TRBJ1-2,once,TRBV27,14,TRBD1,CASSDDRDSDGYTF,TGTGCCAGCAGCGATGACAGGGACAGCGATGGCTACACCTTC
TRBJ1-2,few,TRBV6-1,13,TRBD1,CASSERRGSGYTF,TGTGCCAGCAGTGAGCGCAGGGGGTCTGGCTACACCTTC
TRBJ1-6,NA,TRBV7-9,14,NA,CASSLDRMNSPLHF,TGTGCCAGCAGCTTAGACAGGATGAATTCACCCCTCCACTTT
TRBJ1-4,NA,TRBV9,17,TRBD1,CASSAGTPGQGPEKLFF,TGTGCCAGCAGCGCTGGGACCCCGGGACAGGGGCCGGAAAAACTGTTTTTT
TRBJ1-2,NA,TRBV5-1,12,NA,CASSFDRYGYTF,TGCGCCAGCAGCTTCGACAGATATGGCTACACCTTC
TRBJ2-5,NA,TRBV6-5,16,TRBD1,CASSYPPGQRKETQYF,TGTGCCAGCAGTTACCCCCCGGGACAGCGAAAAGAGACCCAGTACTTC
TRBJ1-1,NA,TRBV28,15,TRBD1,CASSLGGQGRTEAFF,TGTGCCAGCAGTTTAGGAGGACAGGGAAGGACTGAAGCTTTCTTT
TRBJ1-6,NA,TRBV28,14,NA,CASSLEQGNSPLHF,TGTGCCAGCAGTTTGGAGCAGGGTAATTCACCCCTCCACTTT
TRBJ2-5,NA,TRBV4-1,14,NA,CASSQDVWRETQYF,TGCGCCAGCAGCCAAGATGTGTGGAGGGAGACCCAGTACTTC
TRBJ1-6,NA,TRBV28,14,TRBD1,CASSSGQGGSPLHF,TGTGCCAGCAGTTCGGGACAGGGGGGTTCACCCCTCCACTTT
TRBJ1-1,NA,TRBV9,13,NA,CASSASTNTEAFF,TGTGCCAGCAGCGCTTCAACAAACACTGAAGCTTTCTTT
TRBJ2-3,NA,TRBV12-5,14,TRBD2,CASGPGGSPLIQYF,TGTGCTAGTGGGCCGGGGGGAAGCCCACTAATCCAGTATTTT
TRBJ1-2,NA,TRBV19,18,NA,CASNLPQGARQSDYGYTF,TGTGCCAGTAACTTACCACAAGGTGCCCGGCAGAGCGACTATGGCTACACCTTC
TRBJ2-2,NA,TRBV19,17,NA,CASSIGQKKTNTGELFF,TGTGCCAGTAGTATAGGACAGAAGAAAACGAACACCGGGGAGCTGTTTTTT
TRBJ2-1,NA,TRBV11-3,14,TRBD1,CASSLGGQYNEQFF,TGTGCCAGCAGCTTAGGGGGACAGTACAATGAGCAGTTCTTC
TRBJ1-5,few,TRBV5-1,14,NA,CASRMDSANQPQHF,TGCGCCAGCAGAATGGACAGCGCAAATCAGCCCCAGCATTTT
TRBJ1-5,NA,TRBV2,15,NA,CASSEEAGVRQPQHF,TGTGCCAGCAGTGAAGAAGCGGGGGTACGTCAGCCCCAGCATTTT